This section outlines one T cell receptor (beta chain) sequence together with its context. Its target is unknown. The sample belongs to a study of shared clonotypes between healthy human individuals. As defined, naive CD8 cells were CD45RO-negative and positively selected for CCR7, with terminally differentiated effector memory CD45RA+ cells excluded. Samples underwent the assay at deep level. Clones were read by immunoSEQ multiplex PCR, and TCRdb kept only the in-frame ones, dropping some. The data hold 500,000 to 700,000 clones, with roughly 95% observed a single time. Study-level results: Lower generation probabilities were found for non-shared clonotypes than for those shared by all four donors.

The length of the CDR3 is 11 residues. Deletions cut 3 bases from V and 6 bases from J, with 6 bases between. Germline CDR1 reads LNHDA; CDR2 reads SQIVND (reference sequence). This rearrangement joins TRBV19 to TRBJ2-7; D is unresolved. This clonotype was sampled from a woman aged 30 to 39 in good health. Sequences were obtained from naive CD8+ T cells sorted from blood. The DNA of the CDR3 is TGTGCCAGTAGTATCCGAGGCGAGCAGTACTTC. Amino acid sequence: CASSIRGEQYF.